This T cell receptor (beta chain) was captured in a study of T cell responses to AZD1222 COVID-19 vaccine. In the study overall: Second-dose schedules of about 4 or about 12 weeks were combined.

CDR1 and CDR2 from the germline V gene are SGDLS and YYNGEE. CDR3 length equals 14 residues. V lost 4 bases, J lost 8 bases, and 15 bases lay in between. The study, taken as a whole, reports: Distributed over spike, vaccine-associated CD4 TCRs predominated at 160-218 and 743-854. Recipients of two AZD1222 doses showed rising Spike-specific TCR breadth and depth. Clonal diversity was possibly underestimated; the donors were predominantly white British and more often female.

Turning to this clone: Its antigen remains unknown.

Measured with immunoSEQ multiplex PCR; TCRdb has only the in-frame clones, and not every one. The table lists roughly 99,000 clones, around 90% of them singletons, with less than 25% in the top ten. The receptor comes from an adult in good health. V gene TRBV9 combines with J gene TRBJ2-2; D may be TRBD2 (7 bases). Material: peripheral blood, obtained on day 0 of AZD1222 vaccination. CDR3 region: CASSSVRGAGELFF. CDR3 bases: TGTGCCAGCAGCTCCGTCCGGGGGGCGGGGGAGCTGTTTTTT.